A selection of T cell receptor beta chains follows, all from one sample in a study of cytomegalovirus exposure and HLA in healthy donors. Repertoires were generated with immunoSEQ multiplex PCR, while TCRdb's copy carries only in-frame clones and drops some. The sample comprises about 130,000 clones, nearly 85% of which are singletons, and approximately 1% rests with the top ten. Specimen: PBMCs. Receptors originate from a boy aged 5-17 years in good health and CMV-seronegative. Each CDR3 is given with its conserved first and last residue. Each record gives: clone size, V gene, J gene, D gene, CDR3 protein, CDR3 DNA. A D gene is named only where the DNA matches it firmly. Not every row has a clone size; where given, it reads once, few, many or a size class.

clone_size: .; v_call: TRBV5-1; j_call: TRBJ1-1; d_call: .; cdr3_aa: CASSLYAGRNTEAFF; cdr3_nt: TGCGCCAGCAGCTTGTACGCAGGGCGTAACACTGAAGCTTTCTTT
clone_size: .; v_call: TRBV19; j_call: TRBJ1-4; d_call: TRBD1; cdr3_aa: CASMNIKRDRRNEKLFF; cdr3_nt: TGTGCCAGTATGAATATTAAGCGGGACAGGCGGAATGAAAAACTGTTTTTT
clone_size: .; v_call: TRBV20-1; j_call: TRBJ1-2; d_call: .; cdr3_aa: CSARGHTGYTF; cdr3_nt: TGCAGTGCTAGGGGCCACACTGGCTACACCTTC
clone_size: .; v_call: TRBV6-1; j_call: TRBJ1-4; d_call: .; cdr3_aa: CASLGPRANEKLFF; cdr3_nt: TGTGCCAGCTTGGGGCCAAGAGCTAATGAAAAACTGTTTTTT
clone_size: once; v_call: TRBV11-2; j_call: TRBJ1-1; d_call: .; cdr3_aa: CASSLDDGVSEAFF; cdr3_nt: TGTGCCAGCAGCTTAGACGACGGGGTAAGTGAAGCTTTCTTT
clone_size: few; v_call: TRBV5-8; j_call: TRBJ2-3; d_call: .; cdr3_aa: CASNWDSGTDTQYF; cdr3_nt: TGTGCCAGCAATTGGGACTCAGGCACAGATACGCAGTATTTT
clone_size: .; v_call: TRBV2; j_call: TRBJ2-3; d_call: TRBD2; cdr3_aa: CASSPLAGGGTDTQYF; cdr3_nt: TGTGCCAGCAGTCCCCTAGCGGGAGGGGGCACAGATACGCAGTATTTT
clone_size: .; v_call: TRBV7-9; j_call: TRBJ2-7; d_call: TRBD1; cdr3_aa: CASSSLRDRDPYEQYF; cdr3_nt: TGTGCCAGCAGCTCACTACGAGACAGGGACCCCTACGAGCAGTACTTC
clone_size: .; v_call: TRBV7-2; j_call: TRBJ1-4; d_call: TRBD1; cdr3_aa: CASSSKARTGGEKLFF; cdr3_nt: TGTGCCAGCAGCTCCAAAGCAAGGACAGGGGGTGAAAAACTGTTTTTT
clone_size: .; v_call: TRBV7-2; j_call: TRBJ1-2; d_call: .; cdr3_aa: CASSRAGVDYGYTF; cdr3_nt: TGTGCCAGCAGCCGGGCGGGCGTCGACTATGGCTACACCTTC
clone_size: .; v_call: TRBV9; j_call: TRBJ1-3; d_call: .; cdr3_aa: CASSLDISGNTIYF; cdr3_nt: TGTGCCAGCAGCTTAGACATCTCTGGAAACACCATATATTTT
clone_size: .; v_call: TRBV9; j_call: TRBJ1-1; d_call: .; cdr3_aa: CASSVDYSPLGTEAFF; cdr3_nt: TGTGCCAGCAGCGTAGATTACAGCCCCTTGGGCACTGAAGCTTTCTTT
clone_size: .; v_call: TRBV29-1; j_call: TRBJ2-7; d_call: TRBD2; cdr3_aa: CSVNGLAGSYEQYF; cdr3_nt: TGCAGCGTTAACGGACTAGCGGGTTCCTACGAGCAGTACTTC
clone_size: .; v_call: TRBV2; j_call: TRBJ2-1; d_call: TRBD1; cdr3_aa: CASSEGTGTRYNEQFF; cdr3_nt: TGTGCCAGCAGTGAGGGGACAGGCACCAGATACAATGAGCAGTTCTTC
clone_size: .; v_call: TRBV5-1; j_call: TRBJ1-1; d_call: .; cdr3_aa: CASSWAQGNTEAFF; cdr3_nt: TGCGCCAGCAGCTGGGCACAGGGGAACACTGAAGCTTTCTTT
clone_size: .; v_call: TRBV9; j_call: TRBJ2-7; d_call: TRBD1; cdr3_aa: CASSTGTGGYEQYF; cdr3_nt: TGTGCCAGCAGCACCGGGACAGGGGGCTACGAGCAGTACTTC
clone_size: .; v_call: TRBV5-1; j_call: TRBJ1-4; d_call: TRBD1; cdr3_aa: CASSARTGGEKLFF; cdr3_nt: TGCGCCAGCAGCGCCAGGACAGGGGGTGAAAAACTGTTTTTT
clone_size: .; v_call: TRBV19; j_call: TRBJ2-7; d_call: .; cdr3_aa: CASSIVPRGTAVPGEQYF; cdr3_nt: TGTGCCAGTAGTATAGTTCCGCGCGGGACTGCTGTCCCCGGCGAGCAGTACTTC
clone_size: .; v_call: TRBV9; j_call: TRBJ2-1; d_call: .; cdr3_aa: CASSLRTGAYNEQFF; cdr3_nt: TGTGCCAGCAGCTTACGGACTGGAGCCTACAATGAGCAGTTCTTC
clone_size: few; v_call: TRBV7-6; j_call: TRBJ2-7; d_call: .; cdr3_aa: CASSPDSSYEQYF; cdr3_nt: TGTGCCAGCAGCCCGGACAGCTCCTACGAGCAGTACTTC
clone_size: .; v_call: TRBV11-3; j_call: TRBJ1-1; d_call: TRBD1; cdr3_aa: CASSAGGLPNTEAFF; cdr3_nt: TGTGCCAGCAGCGCAGGGGGCCTCCCGAACACTGAAGCTTTCTTT
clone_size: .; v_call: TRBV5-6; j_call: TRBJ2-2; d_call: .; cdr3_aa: CASSVTNSNTGELFF; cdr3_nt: TGTGCCAGCAGCGTGACTAATTCGAACACCGGGGAGCTGTTTTTT
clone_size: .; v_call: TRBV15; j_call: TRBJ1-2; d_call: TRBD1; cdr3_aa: CATSGGQADGYTF; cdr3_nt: TGTGCCACCAGCGGTGGACAGGCAGATGGCTACACCTTC
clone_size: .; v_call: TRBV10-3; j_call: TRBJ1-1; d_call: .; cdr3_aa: CAISDLRGTEAFF; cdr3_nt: TGTGCCATCAGTGACCTCCGGGGGACTGAAGCTTTCTTT
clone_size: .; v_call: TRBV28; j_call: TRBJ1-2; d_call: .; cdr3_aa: CASSFNLTEGLYGYTF; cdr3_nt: TGTGCCAGCAGTTTTAACCTCACCGAGGGCCTCTATGGCTACACCTTC
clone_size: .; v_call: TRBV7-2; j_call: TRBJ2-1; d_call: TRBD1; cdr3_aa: CASSLVGTGGNEQFF; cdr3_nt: TGTGCCAGCAGCTTAGTGGGGACAGGGGGCAATGAGCAGTTCTTC
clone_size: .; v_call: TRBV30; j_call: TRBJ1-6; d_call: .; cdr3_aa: CAWGGGQGSPLHF; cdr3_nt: TGTGCCTGGGGCGGAGGGCAAGGATCACCCCTCCACTTT
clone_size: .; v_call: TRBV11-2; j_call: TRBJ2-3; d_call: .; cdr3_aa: CAEGDIRADTQYF; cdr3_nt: TGTGCCGAGGGGGACATCCGGGCAGATACGCAGTATTTT
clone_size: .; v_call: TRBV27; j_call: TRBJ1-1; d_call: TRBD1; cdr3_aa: CASSRTGTEAFF; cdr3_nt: TGTGCCAGCTCCCGGACAGGGACTGAAGCTTTCTTT
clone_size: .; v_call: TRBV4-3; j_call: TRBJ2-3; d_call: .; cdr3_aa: CASSQGSSTDTLYF; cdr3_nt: TGCGCCAGCAGCCAAGGGTCTAGCACAGATACGCTGTATTTT
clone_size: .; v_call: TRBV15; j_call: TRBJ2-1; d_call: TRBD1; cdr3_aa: CATSRDHGRGNEQFF; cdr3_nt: TGTGCCACCAGCAGAGATCACGGCAGGGGGAATGAGCAGTTCTTC
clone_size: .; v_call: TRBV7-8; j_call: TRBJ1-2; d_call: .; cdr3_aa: CASSFSADGYTF; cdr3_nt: TGTGCCAGCAGCTTTTCCGCGGATGGCTACACCTTC
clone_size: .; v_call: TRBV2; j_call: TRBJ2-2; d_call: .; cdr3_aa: CASSGLIAGELFF; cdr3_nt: TGTGCCAGCAGTGGGCTGATCGCCGGGGAGCTGTTTTTT
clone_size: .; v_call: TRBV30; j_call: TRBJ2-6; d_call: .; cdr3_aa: CAWRYGSGANVLTF; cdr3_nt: TGTGCCTGGAGATACGGCTCTGGGGCCAACGTCCTGACTTTC
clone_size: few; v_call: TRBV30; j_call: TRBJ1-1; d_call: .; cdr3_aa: CAWSNMNQGLKYMNTEAFF; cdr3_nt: TGTGCCTGGAGTAACATGAATCAGGGGCTTAAATACATGAACACTGAAGCTTTCTTT
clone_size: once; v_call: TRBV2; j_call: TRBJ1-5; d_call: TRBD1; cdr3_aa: CASSPDRGQGQPQHF; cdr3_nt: TGTGCCAGCAGTCCGGACAGGGGGCAGGGTCAGCCCCAGCATTTT
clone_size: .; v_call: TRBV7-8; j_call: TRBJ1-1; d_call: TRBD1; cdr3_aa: CASSLATGGNTEAFF; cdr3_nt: TGTGCCAGCAGCTTAGCAACAGGGGGGAACACTGAAGCTTTCTTT
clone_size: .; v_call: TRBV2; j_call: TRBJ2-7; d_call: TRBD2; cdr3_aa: CARGSGSGNEQYF; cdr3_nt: TGTGCCAGAGGGAGCGGGAGTGGAAACGAGCAGTACTTC
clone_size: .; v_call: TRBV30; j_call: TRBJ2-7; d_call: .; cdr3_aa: CAWRGGHTYYEQYF; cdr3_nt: TGTGCCTGGAGGGGAGGACACACATACTACGAGCAGTACTTC
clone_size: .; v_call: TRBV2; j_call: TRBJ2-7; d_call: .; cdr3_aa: CASSEYGVPYEQYF; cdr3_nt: TGTGCCAGCAGTGAATACGGGGTGCCCTACGAGCAGTACTTC